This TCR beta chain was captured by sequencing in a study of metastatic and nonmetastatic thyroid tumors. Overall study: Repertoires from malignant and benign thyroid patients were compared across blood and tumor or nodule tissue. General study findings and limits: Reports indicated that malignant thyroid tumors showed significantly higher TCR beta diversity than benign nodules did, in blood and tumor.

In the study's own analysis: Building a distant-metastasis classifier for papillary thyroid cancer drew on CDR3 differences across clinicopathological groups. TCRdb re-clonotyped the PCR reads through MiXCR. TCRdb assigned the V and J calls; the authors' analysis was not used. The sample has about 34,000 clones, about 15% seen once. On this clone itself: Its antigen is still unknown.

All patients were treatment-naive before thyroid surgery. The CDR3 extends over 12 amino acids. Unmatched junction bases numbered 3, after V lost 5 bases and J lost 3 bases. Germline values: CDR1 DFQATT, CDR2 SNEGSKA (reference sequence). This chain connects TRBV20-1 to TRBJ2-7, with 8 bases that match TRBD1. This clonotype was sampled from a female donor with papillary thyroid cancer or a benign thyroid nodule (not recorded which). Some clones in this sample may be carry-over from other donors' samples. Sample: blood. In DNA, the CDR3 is TGCAGTGCTGGACAGGGAATCTACGAGCAGTACTTC. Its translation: CSAGQGIYEQYF.